The clone carrying this T cell receptor (beta chain) was observed a handful of times. Its cognate antigen is unknown. This sequence may be a read error, since a much larger clone differs from it by one base. V shed 7 bases and J shed 3 bases, with 9 bases lying between them. This CDR3 has 11 amino acids. CDR1 DFQATT and CDR2 SNEGSKA come from the germline V gene (reference sequence). Lactation, pregnancy, other autoimmune disease or uncontrolled infection led to exclusion of patients. These data belong to a study of T cells in Graves' hyperthyroidism and ophthalmopathy. In the study overall: Peripheral blood was obtained at initial diagnosis, preceding any treatment. Whole-study findings and limits: Median prediction lead before ophthalmopathy onset was about 6.5 months with the model.

Researchers amplified the TCR beta CDR3 regions from RNA transcripts. Initially, a first-round RT-PCR of the TCR CDR3 employed the HTBI primer set. TCRdb reprocessed the multiplex PCR reads via MiXCR and lists one record per CDR3 protein. The sample carries hundreds of thousands of distinct CDR3 sequences, approximately 13% recorded once. Sequences were obtained from blood. This rearrangement joins TRBV20-1 to TRBJ1-1, with no clear D. This TCR came from a woman younger than 30 with Graves' hyperthyroidism. CDR3 nucleotides: TGCAGTGTCAAGGGAGACACTGAAGCTTTCTTT. This gives the protein CSVKGDTEAFF.